The clone carrying this T cell receptor beta chain was seen a single time. The target antigen is unknown. The sample is drawn from a study of T cell responses to AZD1222 COVID-19 vaccine. Background on the study: Second doses at about 4 or about 12 weeks were pooled.

The table came from immunoSEQ multiplex PCR; TCRdb's copy has only in-frame clones and leaves some out. The table has some 86,000 clones, around 92% seen once. CDR3 length equals 14 residues. The study's findings and limits: Researchers report vaccine-associated CD4 TCRs spanning spike, with dominance at 160-218 and 743-854.

The chain employs TRBV21-1 and TRBJ1-1; TRBD1 is the table's D call and was not checked against the DNA. TRBV21-1 is designated a pseudogene. The material sequenced was peripheral blood, taken on day 0 of AZD1222 vaccination. The clonotype was recovered from an adult in good health. The CDR3 reads CASGIQDMNTEAFF. CDR3 nucleotide sequence: TGTGCCAGCGGAATACAGGATATGAACACTGAAGCTTTCTTT.